The 20 T cell receptor beta chains reported below all come from one sample, sequenced in a study of sequential checkpoint blockade in melanoma. Measured with immunoSEQ multiplex PCR; TCRdb has only the in-frame clones, and not every one. The sample lists some 10,000 clones, 74% occurring once. Treatment defined: randomized to nivolumab then ipilimumab (arm A) or the reverse (arm B). This specimen consisted of CD8+ T cells sorted from blood (inferred from file names), obtained from a patient given nivolumab and ipilimumab in sequence. All receptors derive from a human donor with melanoma.

This clone showed up just a few times. V gene TRBV6-1 combines with J gene TRBJ2-6; D is perhaps TRBD1 (5 bases). The V gene lost 5 bases and the J gene lost 0 bases, with 8 bases spanning the gap. This CDR3 has 15 residues. Germline CDR1 MNHNS, CDR2 SASEGT. The CDR3 DNA reads TGTGCCAGCAGTAAAGACAGCTCTGGGGCCAACGTCCTGACTTTC. Translating it yields CASSKDSSGANVLTF.

The J gene is TRBJ1-1, the V gene TRBV5-8; D might be TRBD1 (5 bases). In germline, CDR1 is SGHTS, CDR2 YDEGEE. The CDR3 has 15 residues. V lost 0 bases and J 3 bases, leaving 12 bases between the germline ends. CDR3 in DNA: TGTGCCAGCAGCTTGGGTGACAGATCCTACACTGAAGCTTTCTTT. Translation gives CASSLGDRSYTEAFF.

The chain carries TRBV27 and TRBJ2-7; the D gene is possibly TRBD1 (6 bases). CDR3 length equals 16 residues. CDR1 is MNHEY, CDR2 SMNVEV, per germline (reference sequence). The V end was cut by 1 base, the J end by 1 base, with 14 bases between. The CDR3 sequence: CASSLYRGSSSYEQYF. The CDR3, as DNA: TGTGCCAGCAGTTTATATAGGGGGTCTTCTTCCTACGAGCAGTACTTC.

This clone was picked up a small number of times. The chain couples TRBV6-4 to TRBJ2-6; TRBD2 matches 14 bases. Trimming at V came to 2 bases and at J to 3 bases, leaving 0 bases not matched to a gene. Per the germline V gene, CDR1 is MRHNA and CDR2 is SNTAGT. This CDR3 spans 17 amino acids. The CDR3 reads CASSDGTSGSGANVLTF. The CDR3 DNA is TGTGCCAGCAGTGACGGGACTAGCGGGAGTGGGGCCAACGTCCTGACTTTC.

This clone has just one count. In DNA, the CDR3 is TGTGCCAGAGGGACAGGGTACTATGGCTACACCTTC. This encodes CARGTGYYGYTF. This chain uses TRBV2 with TRBJ1-2; TRBD1 matches 9 bases. Per germline, CDR1 SNHLY and CDR2 FYNNEI. V lost 9 bases, J lost 3 bases, and 2 bases stayed unmatched. This CDR3 spans 12 amino acids.

V gene TRBV7-3 combines with J gene TRBJ2-3, with D possibly TRBD2 on 6 matching bases. Germline V CDR1 and CDR2: SGHTA, FQGTGA. CDR3 size: 18 residues. V was clipped by 5 bases and J by 3 bases, with 24 bases between them. This chain's CDR3 is CASSPIGTTSRRTDTQYF. CDR3 in DNA: TGTGCCAGCAGCCCCATCGGTACTACTAGCAGGAGAACAGATACGCAGTATTTT.

The chain is built from TRBV4-1 and TRBJ2-2, with TRBD2 matching 10 bases. Germline-derived CDR1 and CDR2 are MGHRA and YSYEKL. This CDR3 spans 17 amino acids. J was trimmed by 4 bases and V by 2 bases; bases with no gene match: 7. CDR3 bases: TGCGCCAGCAGCCAAAGGGCGCTAGCGGGGGCCACCGGGGAGCTGTTTTTT. It specifies CASSQRALAGATGELFF.

This sequence joins TRBV5-1 and TRBJ2-1; the match to TRBD2 covers 9 bases. The CDR3 runs to 16 residues. CDR1 is SGHRS and CDR2 is YFSETQ in the germline V gene. V shed 0 bases, J shed 6 bases, and the junction held 7 bases outside the gene matches. DNA of the CDR3: TGCGCCAGCAGCTTGGCCGGCGGGAGGGCCTTCAATGAGCAGTTCTTC. Residues: CASSLAGGRAFNEQFF.

CDR3 loop: CASSFSGGAYNEQFF. CDR3 DNA: TGTGCCAGCAGTTTTAGCGGGGGGGCCTACAATGAGCAGTTCTTC. This chain uses TRBV7-6 with TRBJ2-1; 11 nucleotides line up with TRBD2. Losses at the gene ends were 6 bases for V and 2 bases for J; bases not matched to a gene: 3. This CDR3 is built from 15 residues. Germline lookup yields CDR1 SGHVS and CDR2 FNYEAQ.

The chain recombines TRBV19 with TRBJ1-2; D remains ambiguous. V was pared by 0 bases and J by 4 bases, with 15 bases between. CDR3 length: 16 amino acids. CDR1 is LNHDA, CDR2 SQIVND, per germline (reference sequence). This CDR3 reads CASSIDLRSVSYGYTF. The CDR3 DNA reads as TGTGCCAGTAGTATAGATCTACGTTCGGTTTCCTATGGCTACACCTTC.

V gene TRBV6-1 combines with J gene TRBJ2-7, with 7 positions matching TRBD1. The CDR3 is made up of 13 amino acids. The germline gives CDR1 MNHNS, CDR2 SASEGT. J gave up 1 base and V 9 bases, and 6 bases lay outside the gene matches. Here the CDR3 reads CASTQGESYEQYF. CDR3 nucleotide sequence: TGTGCCAGTACGCAGGGGGAATCCTACGAGCAGTACTTC.

V and J are TRBV25-1 and TRBJ2-7; 7 bases fit TRBD1. The junction had 5 bases not matched to a gene; V was cut back by 1 base and J by 5 bases. Germline V gene sequence: CDR1 MGHDK, CDR2 SYGVNS. The CDR3 runs 14 residues. For the CDR3, the DNA is TGTGCCAGCAGTGAATGGGGCAGGGGGAACGAGCAGTACTTC. Translating it yields CASSEWGRGNEQYF.

The V and J genes are TRBV9 and TRBJ2-1; tentative D call: TRBD2 (6 bases). This CDR3 has 18 residues. The germline CDR1 and CDR2 sequences are SGDLS and YYNGEE. The V end lost 0 bases, the J end lost 6 bases, and 22 bases lay between the germline ends. CDR3 DNA: TGTGCCAGCAGCGTAGCCCAATCGACTAGAACCCCTCCCAATGAGCAGTTCTTC. Its translation: CASSVAQSTRTPPNEQFF.

This chain uses TRBV9 with TRBJ2-3; the D is unclear. V was shortened by 4 bases and J by 2 bases, with 5 bases between the two germline ends. The CDR3 runs to 12 residues. Germline lookup yields CDR1 SGDLS and CDR2 YYNGEE. CDR3 residues: CASSPNTDTQYF. The DNA for the CDR3 is TGTGCCAGCAGCCCCAACACAGATACGCAGTATTTT.

In the case of this clone: Other DNA sequences of this sample code for an identical CDR3. V gene TRBV14 combines with J gene TRBJ1-1, with 8 positions matching TRBD1. Trimming took 5 bases from V and 10 from J; bases not matched to a gene: 12. The CDR3 spans 14 residues. The germline CDR1 and CDR2 sequences are SGHDN and FVKESK. Written as DNA, the CDR3 is TGTGCCAGCAGCAGTGGGCAGGGGGCTAGGATAGCTTTCTTT. Its protein is CASSSGQGARIAFF.

The V and J genes are TRBV28 and TRBJ2-5, with a possible D match to TRBD2 (6 bases). The closer fit of TRBJ2-7 to the DNA end suggests the J call may be wrong. The CDR3 contains 14 residues. Looked up from germline, CDR1 is MDHEN and CDR2 is SYDVKM. As DNA, the CDR3 is TGTGCCAGCAGTTCCCCGGGACTCACCGGCGAGCAGTACTTC. It translates to CASSSPGLTGEQYF.

Worth noting for this clone: The junction shows a germline mismatch at one end, possibly a read error. The rearrangement joins TRBV6-5 to TRBJ2-7; D uncertain. Germline assignment: CDR1 MNHEY and CDR2 SVGAGI. CDR3 length: 13 residues. CDR3 in DNA: TGTGCCATCAGTGATGACAACTCCTACGAGCAGTACTTC. Translating it yields CAISDDNSYEQYF.

The chain combines TRBV15 with TRBJ2-5, with 7 bases aligning to TRBD1. The J call is in doubt because the DNA end fits TRBJ2-7 better. Germline V gene data show CDR1 as LNHNV and CDR2 as YYDKDF (reference sequence). CDR3 length equals 15 residues. Here the CDR3 reads CATSRERGPNYEQYF. The CDR3 nucleotides are TGTGCCACCAGCAGAGAAAGGGGGCCTAATTACGAGCAGTACTTC.

The rearrangement joins TRBV28 to TRBJ2-7; 10 bases are a match to TRBD2. J lost 4 bases, V lost 5 bases, and 8 bases had no gene match. The CDR3 runs 15 residues. Germline CDR1 MDHEN, CDR2 SYDVKM. The CDR3 DNA is TGTGCCAGCAGTAAGTTTCCTAGCGGGAGTTACGAGCAGTACTTC. It translates to CASSKFPSGSYEQYF.

The chain carries TRBV27 and TRBJ2-7; weak D call: TRBD1 (6 bases). Trimming left V 3 bases short and J 2 bases short, with 11 bases between. This CDR3 region has 14 residues. CDR1 and CDR2 (germline): MNHEY, SMNVEV (reference sequence). The DNA for the CDR3 is TGTGCCAGCAGTTTTCTAGGGGGAACCTACGAGCAGTACTTC. It codes for CASSFLGGTYEQYF.